This TCR beta chain was profiled in a study of tumor and adjacent non-tumor tissue in lung cancer. Study-wide results and caveats: Patients with more diverse tumor TCRs had worse survival. Top 100 clones took a larger repertoire share in normal lung.

Points on this clonotype: Its cognate antigen is unknown.

The CDR3 loop spans 17 amino acids. Germline values: CDR1 SEHNR, CDR2 FQNEAQ (reference sequence). With 4 bases removed from V and 0 bases from J, the gap between germline ends came to 16 bases. This sample's RNA came from whole unsorted tissue. Distant lung tissue was collected more than 3 cm away from the tumor edge. Donors were chemotherapy-naive, newly diagnosed lung cancer surgical patients in China, August–late 2014. A modified ARM-PCR protocol with three rounds of nested PCR amplified TCRbeta. TCRdb re-called the multiplex PCR reads through MiXCR, storing one row per CDR3 protein. Here the sample spans 75,000 to 80,000 distinct CDR3 sequences, over 65% being singletons.

Sequenced material: distant non-tumor lung tissue. The clonotype originates from a man aged 65-85 years with non-small cell lung cancer. V is TRBV7-9 and J is TRBJ2-1; possible D gene TRBD1, 6 bases. The DNA of the CDR3 is TGTGCCAGCAGCTCACAGGGTAGGGGAGTCTCCTACAATGAGCAGTTCTTC. Residues: CASSSQGRGVSYNEQFF.